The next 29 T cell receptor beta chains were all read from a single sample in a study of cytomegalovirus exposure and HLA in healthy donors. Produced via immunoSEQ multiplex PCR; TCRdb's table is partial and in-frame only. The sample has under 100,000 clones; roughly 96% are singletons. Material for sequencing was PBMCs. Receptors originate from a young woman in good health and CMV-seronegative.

CDR3 region: CASSDYGTTNEQFF. Written as DNA, the CDR3 is TGTGCCAGCAGTGACTATGGGACTACCAATGAGCAGTTCTTC. This sequence joins TRBV6-4 and TRBJ2-1; 7 nucleotides match TRBD2. The V gene's germline CDR1 is MRHNA and CDR2 SNTAGT. The V gene end was trimmed by 1 base and the J gene end by 6 bases; junction bases not matched to a gene: 3. The CDR3 runs 14 residues.

This CDR3 reads CASSLLDTEAFF. DNA for the CDR3: TGTGCCAGCTCACTTTTAGACACTGAAGCTTTCTTT. V usage is TRBV18 and J usage is TRBJ1-1; D gene unclear. The CDR3 loop spans 12 amino acids. CDR1 and CDR2 (germline): KGHSH, LQKENI. V was trimmed by 4 bases and J by 3 bases, leaving 6 bases between them.

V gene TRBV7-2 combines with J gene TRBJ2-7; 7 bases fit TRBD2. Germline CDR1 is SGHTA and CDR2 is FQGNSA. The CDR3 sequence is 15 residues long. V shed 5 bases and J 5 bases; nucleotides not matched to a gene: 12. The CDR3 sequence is CASSPRDYRFDEQYF. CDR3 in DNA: TGTGCCAGCAGCCCCCGGGACTATCGATTCGACGAGCAGTACTTC.

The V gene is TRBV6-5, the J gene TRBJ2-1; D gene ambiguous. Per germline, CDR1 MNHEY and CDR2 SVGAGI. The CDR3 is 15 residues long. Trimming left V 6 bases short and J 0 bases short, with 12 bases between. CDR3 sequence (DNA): TGTGCCAGCAGACTATCGAGGTTCTCCTACAATGAGCAGTTCTTC. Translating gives CASRLSRFSYNEQFF.

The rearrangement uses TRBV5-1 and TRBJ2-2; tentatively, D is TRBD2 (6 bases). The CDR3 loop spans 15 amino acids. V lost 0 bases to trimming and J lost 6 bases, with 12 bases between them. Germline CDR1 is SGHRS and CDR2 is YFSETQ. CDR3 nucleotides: TGCGCCAGCAGCTTGGGCCCGGGGGTGCCCGGGGAGCTGTTTTTT. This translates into CASSLGPGVPGELFF.

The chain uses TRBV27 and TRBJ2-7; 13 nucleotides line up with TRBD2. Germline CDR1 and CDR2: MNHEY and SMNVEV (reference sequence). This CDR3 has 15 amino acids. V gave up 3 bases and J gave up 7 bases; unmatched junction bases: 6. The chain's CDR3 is CASSFWTSGSREQYF. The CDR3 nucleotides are TGTGCCAGCAGTTTCTGGACTAGCGGGAGTCGGGAGCAGTACTTC.

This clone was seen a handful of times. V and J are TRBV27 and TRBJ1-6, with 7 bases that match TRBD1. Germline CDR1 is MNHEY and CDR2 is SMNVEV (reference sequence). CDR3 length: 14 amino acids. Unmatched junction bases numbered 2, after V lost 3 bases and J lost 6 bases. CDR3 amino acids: CASSFRDSNSPLHF. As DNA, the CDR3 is TGTGCCAGCAGTTTCCGGGACAGTAATTCACCCCTCCACTTT.

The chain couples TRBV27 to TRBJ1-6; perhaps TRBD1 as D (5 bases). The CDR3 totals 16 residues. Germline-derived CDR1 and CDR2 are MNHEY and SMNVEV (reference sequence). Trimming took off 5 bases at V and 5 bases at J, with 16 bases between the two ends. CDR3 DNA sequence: TGTGCCAGCAGTCCTCTTTGGGGAGGGGATAATTCACCCCTCCACTTT. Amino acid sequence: CASSPLWGGDNSPLHF.

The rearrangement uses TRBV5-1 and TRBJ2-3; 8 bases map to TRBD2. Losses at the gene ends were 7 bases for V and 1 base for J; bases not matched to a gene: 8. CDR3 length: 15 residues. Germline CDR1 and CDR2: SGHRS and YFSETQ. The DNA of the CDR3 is TGCGCCAGCCGACCTACTAGCGGACGCACAGATACGCAGTATTTT. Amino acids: CASRPTSGRTDTQYF.

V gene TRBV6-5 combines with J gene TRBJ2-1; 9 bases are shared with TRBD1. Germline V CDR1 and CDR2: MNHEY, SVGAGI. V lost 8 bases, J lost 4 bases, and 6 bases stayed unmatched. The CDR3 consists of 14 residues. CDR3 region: CASHGQGRYNEQFF. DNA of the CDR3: TGTGCCAGCCACGGACAGGGGAGGTACAATGAGCAGTTCTTC.

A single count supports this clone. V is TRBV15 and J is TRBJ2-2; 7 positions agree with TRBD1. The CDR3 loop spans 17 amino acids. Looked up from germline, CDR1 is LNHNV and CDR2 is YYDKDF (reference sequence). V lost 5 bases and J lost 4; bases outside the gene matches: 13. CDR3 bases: TGTGCCACCAGCTCTAGGGGCCGACAGGGCGGCACCGGGGAGCTGTTTTTT. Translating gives CATSSRGRQGGTGELFF.

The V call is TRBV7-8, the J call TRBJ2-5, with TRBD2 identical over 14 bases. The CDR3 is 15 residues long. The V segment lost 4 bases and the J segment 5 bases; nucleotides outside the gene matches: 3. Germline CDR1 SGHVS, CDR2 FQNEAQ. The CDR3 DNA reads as TGTGCCAGCAGCTGGGGGACTAGCGGGAGTGAGACCCAGTACTTC. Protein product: CASSWGTSGSETQYF.

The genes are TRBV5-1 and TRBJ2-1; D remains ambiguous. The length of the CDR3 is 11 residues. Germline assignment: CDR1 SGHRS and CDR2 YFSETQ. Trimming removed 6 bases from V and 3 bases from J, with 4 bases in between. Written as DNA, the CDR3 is TGCGCCAGCACCAACTACAATGAGCAGTTCTTC. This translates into CASTNYNEQFF.

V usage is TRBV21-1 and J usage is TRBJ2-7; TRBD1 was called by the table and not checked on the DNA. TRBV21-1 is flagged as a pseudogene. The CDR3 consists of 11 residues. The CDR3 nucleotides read TGTGCCAGCAGCAAAACAACAGAGCAGTACTTC. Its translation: CASSKTTEQYF.

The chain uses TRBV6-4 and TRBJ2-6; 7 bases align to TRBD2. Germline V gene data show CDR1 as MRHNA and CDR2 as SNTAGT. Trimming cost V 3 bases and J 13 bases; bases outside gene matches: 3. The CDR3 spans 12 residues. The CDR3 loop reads CASSDSGGVLTF. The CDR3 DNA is TGTGCCAGCAGTGATTCGGGAGGAGTCCTGACTTTC.

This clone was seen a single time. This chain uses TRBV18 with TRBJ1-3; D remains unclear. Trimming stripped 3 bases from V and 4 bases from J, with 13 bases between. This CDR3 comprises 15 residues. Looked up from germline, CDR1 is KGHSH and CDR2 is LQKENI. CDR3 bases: TGTGCCAGCTCACCGGGAGTTTTTTCCGGAAACACCATATATTTT. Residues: CASSPGVFSGNTIYF.

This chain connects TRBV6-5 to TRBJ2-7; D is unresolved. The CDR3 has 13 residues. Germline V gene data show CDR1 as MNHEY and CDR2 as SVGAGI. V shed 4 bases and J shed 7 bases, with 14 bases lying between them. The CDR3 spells CASSFSLLREQYF. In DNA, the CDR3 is TGTGCCAGCAGTTTTTCGCTCCTACGGGAGCAGTACTTC.

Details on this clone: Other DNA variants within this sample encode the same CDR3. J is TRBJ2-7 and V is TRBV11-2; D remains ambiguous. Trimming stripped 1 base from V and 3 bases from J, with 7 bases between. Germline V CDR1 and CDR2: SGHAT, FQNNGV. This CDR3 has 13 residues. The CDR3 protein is CASSLGQNYEQYF. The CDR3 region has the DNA TGTGCCAGCAGCTTAGGGCAGAACTACGAGCAGTACTTC. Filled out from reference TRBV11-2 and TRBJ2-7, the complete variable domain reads EAGVAQSPRYKIIEKRQSVAFWCNPISGHATLYWYQQILGQGPKLLIQFQNNGVVDDSQLPKDRFSAERLKGVDSTLKIQPAKLEDSAVYLCASSLGQNYEQYFGPGTRLTVT.

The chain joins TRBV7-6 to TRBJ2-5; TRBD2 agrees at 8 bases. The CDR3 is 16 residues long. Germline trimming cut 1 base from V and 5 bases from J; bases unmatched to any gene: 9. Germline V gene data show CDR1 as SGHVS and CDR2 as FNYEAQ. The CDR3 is CASSLVRREGRETQYF. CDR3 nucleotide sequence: TGTGCCAGCAGCTTAGTGCGTCGGGAGGGCCGGGAGACCCAGTACTTC.

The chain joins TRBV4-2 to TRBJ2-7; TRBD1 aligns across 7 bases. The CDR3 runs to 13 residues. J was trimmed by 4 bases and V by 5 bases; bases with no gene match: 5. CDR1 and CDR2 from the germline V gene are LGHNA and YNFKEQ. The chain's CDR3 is CASSYGTAYEQYF. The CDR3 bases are TGTGCCAGCAGCTACGGGACAGCTTACGAGCAGTACTTC.

DNA for the CDR3: TGTGCCATCAGTGACCTTACTAGCGGGAGCACCATCAATGAGCAGTTCTTC. It translates to CAISDLTSGSTINEQFF. This chain connects TRBV10-3 to TRBJ2-1, with TRBD2 matching 11 bases. In germline, CDR1 is ENHRY, CDR2 SYGVKD. The CDR3 contains 17 residues. The ends lost 3 bases at V and 6 bases at J; junction bases unmatched: 10.

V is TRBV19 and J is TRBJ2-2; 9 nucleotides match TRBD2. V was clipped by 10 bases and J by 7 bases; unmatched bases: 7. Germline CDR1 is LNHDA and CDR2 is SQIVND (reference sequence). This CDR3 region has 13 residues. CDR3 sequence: CATLSGGGGELFF. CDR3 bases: TGTGCCACCCTTAGCGGGGGCGGCGGGGAGCTGTTTTTT.

CDR3 nucleotides: TGTGCCAGCTCACGGCGACAGACAGGCTCTAGCACAGATACGCAGTATTTT. Its translation: CASSRRQTGSSTDTQYF. The V call is TRBV18, the J call TRBJ2-3, with D possibly being TRBD1 (6 bases). CDR1 and CDR2 from the germline V gene are KGHSH and LQKENI. The CDR3 extends over 17 amino acids. V was trimmed by 4 bases and J by 0 bases, leaving 17 bases between them.

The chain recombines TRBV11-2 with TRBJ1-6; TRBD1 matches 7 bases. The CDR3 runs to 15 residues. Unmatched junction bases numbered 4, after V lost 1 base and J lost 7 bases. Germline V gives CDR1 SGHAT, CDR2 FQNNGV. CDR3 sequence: CASSLGQGGNSPLHF. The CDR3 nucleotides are TGTGCCAGCAGCTTAGGGCAGGGGGGCAATTCACCCCTCCACTTT.

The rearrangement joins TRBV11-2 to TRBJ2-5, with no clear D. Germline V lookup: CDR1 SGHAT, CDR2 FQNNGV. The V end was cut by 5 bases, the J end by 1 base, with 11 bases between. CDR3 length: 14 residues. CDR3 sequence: CASSNLGSQETQYF. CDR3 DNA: TGTGCCAGCAGCAACTTGGGCAGCCAAGAGACCCAGTACTTC.

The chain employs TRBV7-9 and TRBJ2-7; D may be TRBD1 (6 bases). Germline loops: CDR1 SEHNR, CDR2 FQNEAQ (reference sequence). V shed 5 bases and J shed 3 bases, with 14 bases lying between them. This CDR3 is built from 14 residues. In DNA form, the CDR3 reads TGTGCCAGCAGCCCCCGGACAGTCTACTACGAGCAGTACTTC. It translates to CASSPRTVYYEQYF.

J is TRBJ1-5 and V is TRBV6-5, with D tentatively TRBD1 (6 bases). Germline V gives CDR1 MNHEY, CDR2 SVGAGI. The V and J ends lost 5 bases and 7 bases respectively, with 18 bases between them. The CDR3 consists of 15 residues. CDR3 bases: TGTGCCAGCAGTCTATCCGCGGGGGGCGGCCAGCCCCAGCATTTT. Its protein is CASSLSAGGGQPQHF.

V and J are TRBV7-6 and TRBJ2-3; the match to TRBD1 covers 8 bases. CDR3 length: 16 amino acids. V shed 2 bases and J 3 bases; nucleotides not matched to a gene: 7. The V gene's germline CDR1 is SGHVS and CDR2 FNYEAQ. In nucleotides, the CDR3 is TGTGCCAGCAGCTTATCAGGACAGGGTTGGACAGATACGCAGTATTTT. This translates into CASSLSGQGWTDTQYF. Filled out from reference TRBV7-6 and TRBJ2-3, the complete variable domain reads GAGVSQSPRYKVTKRGQDVALRCDPISGHVSLYWYRQALGQGPEFLTYFNYEAQQDKSGLPNDRFSAERPEGSISTLTIQRTEQRDSAMYRCASSLSGQGWTDTQYFGPGTRLTVL.

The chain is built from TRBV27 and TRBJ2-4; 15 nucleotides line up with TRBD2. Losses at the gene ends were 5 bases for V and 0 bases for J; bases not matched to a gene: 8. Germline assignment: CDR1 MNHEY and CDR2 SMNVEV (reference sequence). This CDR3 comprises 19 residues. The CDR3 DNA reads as TGTGCCAGCAGTGGACTAGCGGGAGGGCTTACACTAGCCAAAAACATTCAGTACTTC. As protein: CASSGLAGGLTLAKNIQYF.